These 17 T cell receptor beta chains share one sample of origin, sequenced in a study of OX40 agonist ivuxolimab in advanced cancers. Repertoires were generated with immunoSEQ multiplex PCR, while TCRdb's copy carries only in-frame clones and drops some. Of roughly 64,000 clones listed, 70% to 90% are singletons. The sequenced sample was CD4+ or CD8+ T cells sorted from blood, obtained in a trial of the OX40 agonist ivuxolimab. The receptors come from an adult with an advanced solid tumor such as melanoma, head and neck, liver or kidney cancer.

This chain's CDR3 is CASSSGPRFYEQYF. The CDR3 nucleotides read TGTGCCAGCAGCTCGGGACCGCGTTTTTACGAGCAGTACTTC. The rearrangement uses TRBV7-8 and TRBJ2-7; perhaps D is TRBD1 or TRBD2 (5 bases each). CDR3 length: 14 residues. Trimming took 4 bases from V and 4 from J, leaving 14 bases between them. The germline V gene encodes CDR1 SGHVS and CDR2 FQNEAQ.

The chain links TRBV19 to TRBJ2-1; D is possibly TRBD1 (6 bases). Trimming pared 0 bases from V and 4 bases from J, leaving 13 bases between. Germline lookup yields CDR1 LNHDA and CDR2 SQIVND (reference sequence). This CDR3 is 16 amino acids long. The CDR3 sequence: CASSIDLRDTYNEQFF. The DNA for the CDR3 is TGTGCCAGTAGTATAGACCTCCGGGACACTTACAATGAGCAGTTCTTC.

This clone has more than one count but fewer than ten. The V call is TRBV18, the J call TRBJ1-5, with D tentatively TRBD1 (5 bases). Germline-derived CDR1 and CDR2 are KGHSH and LQKENI. Deletions cut 1 base from V and 6 bases from J, with 19 bases between. The CDR3 is 17 amino acids. As DNA, the CDR3 is TGTGCCAGCTCACCACAATCAGGGATGGCCTCGGGTCAGCCCCAGCATTTT. Translated, it gives CASSPQSGMASGQPQHF.

Ten or more counts support this clone. This chain links TRBV14 with TRBJ1-6; D is undetermined. The germline V gene has CDR1 SGHDN and CDR2 FVKESK. This CDR3 is 13 amino acids long. Trimming took off 4 bases at V and 9 bases at J, with 10 bases between the two ends. The CDR3 loop reads CASSLSVGSPLHF. Written as DNA, the CDR3 is TGTGCCAGCAGCCTCTCGGTGGGTTCACCCCTCCACTTT. The full variable domain, its missing parts supplied by reference TRBV14 and TRBJ1-6, is EAGVTQFPSHSVIEKGQTVTLRCDPISGHDNLYWYRRVMGKEIKFLLHFVKESKQDESGMPNNRFLAERTGGTYSTLKVQPAELEDSGVYFCASSLSVGSPLHFGNGTRLTVT.

V usage is TRBV5-1 and J usage is TRBJ2-3; TRBD2 matches 7 bases. This CDR3 is 14 amino acids long. Germline V gene data show CDR1 as SGHRS and CDR2 as YFSETQ. After removal of 3 bases from V and 1 base from J, the junction contained 2 bases not matched to a gene. The CDR3 coding sequence is TGCGCCAGCAGCTCCCTAGCGGGCACAGATACGCAGTATTTT. As protein: CASSSLAGTDTQYF. Full variable domain (remainder filled in from reference TRBV5-1 and TRBJ2-3): KAGVTQTPRYLIKTRGQQVTLSCSPISGHRSVSWYQQTPGQGLQFLFEYFSETQRNKGNFPGRFSGRQFSNSRSEMNVSTLELGDSALYLCASSSLAGTDTQYFGPGTRLTVL.

The rearrangement uses TRBV30 and TRBJ2-5, with 9 bases matching TRBD1. Matching the DNA end better, TRBJ2-7 makes the J call doubtful. The germline V gene has CDR1 GTSNPN and CDR2 SVGIG (reference sequence). The CDR3 is 14 amino acids. In DNA, the CDR3 is TGTGCCTGGAGTCGGGGACAGGGAGGCTACGAGCAGTACTTC. Its protein is CAWSRGQGGYEQYF.

This rearrangement joins TRBV6-5 to TRBJ2-1; 10 bases are a match to TRBD1. This CDR3 has 15 amino acids. V lost 6 bases, J lost 5 bases, and 7 bases stayed unmatched. Germline V gene sequence: CDR1 MNHEY, CDR2 SVGAGI. CDR3 protein: CASRVMTGGHNEQFF. Written as DNA, the CDR3 is TGTGCCAGCAGGGTAATGACAGGGGGCCACAATGAGCAGTTCTTC.

The chain is built from TRBV6-5 and TRBJ1-2, with D possibly being TRBD1 (5 bases). The CDR3 contains 12 residues. The germline gives CDR1 MNHEY, CDR2 SVGAGI. Trimming removed 3 bases from V and 8 bases from J, with 10 bases in between. The CDR3 is CASSYAGTGYTF. CDR3 nucleotides: TGTGCCAGCAGTTATGCAGGGACGGGCTACACCTTC.

The chain links TRBV7-2 to TRBJ1-5; TRBD1 matches 8 bases. Per germline, CDR1 SGHTA and CDR2 FQGNSA. The CDR3 is 15 residues long. With 5 bases clipped from V and 7 bases from J, the junction kept 10 bases outside the gene matches. CDR3 bases: TGTGCCAGCAGCCGTTTACAGGGGGGGGACCAGCCCCAGCATTTT. Residues: CASSRLQGGDQPQHF. The variable domain in full, completed from reference TRBV7-2 and TRBJ1-5, reads GAGVSQSPSNKVTEKGKDVELRCDPISGHTALYWYRQSLGQGLEFLIYFQGNSAPDKSGLPSDRFSAERTGGSVSTLTIQRTQQEDSAVYLCASSRLQGGDQPQHFGDGTRLSIL.

The chain uses TRBV6-5 and TRBJ1-1; 10 bases fit TRBD1. There are 13 residues in the CDR3. Unmatched junction bases numbered 2, after V lost 6 bases and J lost 4 bases. CDR1 is MNHEY, CDR2 SVGAGI, per germline. The CDR3 DNA sequence: TGTGCCAGCAGAAGGACAGGGGGCACTGAAGCTTTCTTT. Translating gives CASRRTGGTEAFF.

The CDR3 region has the DNA TGTGCCAGCAGCGTTGCAGGTAGAGACACCGGGGAGCTGTTTTTT. Translating gives CASSVAGRDTGELFF. The chain carries TRBV9 and TRBJ2-2; no clear D gene. V was shortened by 2 bases and J by 3 bases, with 11 bases between the two germline ends. CDR1 and CDR2 from the germline V gene are SGDLS and YYNGEE. The CDR3 runs 15 residues.

The CDR3 region is CASSLTSGYNEQFF. CDR3 in DNA: TGTGCCAGCAGCTTGACTAGCGGGTACAATGAGCAGTTCTTC. This chain joins TRBV28 and TRBJ2-1, with 10 bases fitting TRBD2. The CDR3 covers 14 residues. V shed 6 bases and J 4 bases; nucleotides not matched to a gene: 3. Germline values: CDR1 MDHEN, CDR2 SYDVKM. The full variable domain, with the rest looked up from reference TRBV28 and TRBJ2-1, is DVKVTQSSRYLVKRTGEKVFLECVQDMDHENMFWYRQDPGLGLRLIYFSYDVKMKEKGDIPEGYSVSREKKERFSLILESASTNQTSMYLCASSLTSGYNEQFFGPGTRLTVL.

For this clone: Relative to the germline gene, one junction end is altered; a read error may explain this. The rearrangement uses TRBV4-2 and TRBJ1-5; weak D call: TRBD1 (6 bases). CDR3 length equals 13 residues. The germline V gene encodes CDR1 LGHNA and CDR2 YNFKEQ. CDR3 coding DNA: TGTGCCAGCAGCCAAGATTGGACAGATGGGCTTTTTTTT. As protein: CASSQDWTDGLFF.

This clone is medium-sized within its sample. The V call is TRBV29-1, the J call TRBJ2-7; 10 nucleotides match TRBD1. The CDR3 is 13 residues long. The germline CDR1 and CDR2 sequences are SQVTM and ANQGSEA. Trimming took 6 bases from V and 3 from J; bases not matched to a gene: 5. The CDR3 sequence is CSVLRTGGYEQYF. CDR3 in DNA: TGCAGCGTCCTTAGGACAGGGGGCTACGAGCAGTACTTC.

The V and J genes are TRBV4-1 and TRBJ2-7; tentatively, D is TRBD1 (6 bases). This CDR3 has 16 amino acids. Germline V gene lookup returns CDR1 MGHRA and CDR2 YSYEKL. V gave up 3 bases and J gave up 3 bases, with 18 bases separating them. The CDR3 nucleotides read TGCGCCAGCAGCCAGTTTGCCCCAGGGACACTCTACGAGCAGTACTTC. This codes for CASSQFAPGTLYEQYF.

CDR3 region: CASSWGGNTIYF. The DNA of the CDR3 is TGTGCCAGCAGCTGGGGTGGAAACACCATATATTTT. The chain uses TRBV5-4 and TRBJ1-3; no clear D. This CDR3 is built from 12 residues. V lost 3 bases to trimming and J lost 3 bases, with 4 bases between them. Germline loops: CDR1 SGHNT, CDR2 YYREEE (reference sequence).

The chain is built from TRBV7-3 and TRBJ1-5, with D possibly TRBD1 on 6 matching bases. V was cut by 2 bases and J by 7 bases, with 12 bases left in between. Per germline, CDR1 SGHTA and CDR2 FQGTGA. This CDR3 is 14 amino acids long. The CDR3, as DNA: TGTGCCAGCAGCTTACCTCAGGGGAGCCAGCCCCAGCATTTT. Its protein is CASSLPQGSQPQHF.